This is a list of T cell receptor beta chains from one sample in a study of spatial heterogeneity in lung cancer. Each CDR3 protein gets one entry after TCRdb re-called the 5' RACE reads with MiXCR. The sample gives 20,000 to 25,000 distinct CDR3 sequences, 4.5% to 5% of which show up once; over 7% is in the top ten. Source: PBMCs, taken at surgery. The receptor set was obtained from a male donor with early-stage non-small cell lung cancer. The CDR3 runs from the conserved cysteine through the conserved F or W. The D gene is left open where the match is weak. Size is stated for part of the rows, as once, few or many counts, or as a class when the clone is expanded.

V gene	J gene	clone size	D gene	CDR3 protein	CDR3 DNA
TRBV20-1	TRBJ1-1	few	NA	CSARKQDEAFF	TGCAGTGCTAGAAAACAGGATGAAGCTTTCTTT
TRBV19	TRBJ2-2	many	NA	CASNIKRGELFF	TGTGCCAGTAATATCAAGCGGGGGGAGCTGTTTTTT
TRBV12-3/TRBV12-4	TRBJ2-7	many	NA	CASSIGTHDSYEQYF	TGTGCCAGCAGCATCGGGACCCATGACTCCTACGAGCAGTACTTC
TRBV18	TRBJ2-5	NA	TRBD2	CASSPVPGLALGETQYF	TGTGCCAGCTCACCGGTGCCCGGACTAGCGCTGGGGGAGACCCAGTACTTC
TRBV19	TRBJ2-1	many	TRBD2	CASTQGLAGDEQFF	TGTGCCAGTACCCAGGGACTAGCGGGGGATGAGCAGTTCTTC
TRBV7-2	TRBJ2-6	medium-sized	NA	CASSFSAGANVLTF	TGTGCCAGCAGCTTTTCGGCCGGGGCCAACGTCCTGACTTTC
TRBV6-2/TRBV6-3	TRBJ2-2	NA	NA	CASIRRNTGELFF	TGTGCCAGCATAAGGAGGAACACCGGGGAGCTGTTTTTT
TRBV20-1	TRBJ2-1	many	NA	CSARDGTYNEQFF	TGCAGTGCTAGAGATGGGACCTACAATGAGCAGTTCTTC
TRBV20-1	TRBJ2-1	many	TRBD2	CSARDHQKLAGNEQFF	TGCAGTGCTAGAGACCACCAAAAGCTAGCGGGGAATGAGCAGTTCTTC
TRBV4-3	TRBJ2-1	medium-sized	NA	CASSQDLGTFDNEQFF	TGCGCCAGCAGCCAAGACCTCGGGACATTCGACAATGAGCAGTTCTTC
TRBV6-1	TRBJ2-1	NA	NA	CASMRGEGEQFF	TGTGCCAGCATGAGGGGAGAAGGTGAGCAGTTCTTC
TRBV9	TRBJ2-2	many	TRBD2	CASSPTSGGHTGELFF	TGTGCCAGCAGCCCGACCAGCGGGGGTCACACCGGGGAGCTGTTTTTT
TRBV15	TRBJ2-3	many	TRBD2	CATSGGTSGPTDTQYF	TGTGCCACCAGCGGCGGGACTAGCGGACCCACAGATACGCAGTATTTT
TRBV7-9	TRBJ1-6	many	NA	CASSAHGGHSPLHF	TGTGCCAGCAGCGCCCACGGGGGCCATTCACCCCTCCACTTT
TRBV7-9	TRBJ2-7	many	NA	CASSAPDPTSYEQYF	TGTGCCAGCAGCGCCCCGGACCCAACGTCCTACGAGCAGTACTTC
TRBV20-1	TRBJ2-2	many	NA	CSARDERTNTGELFF	TGCAGTGCTAGAGATGAGCGGACGAACACCGGGGAGCTGTTTTTT
TRBV5-1	TRBJ1-1	medium-sized	NA	CASSPGGTEAFF	TGCGCCAGCAGCCCTGGCGGCACTGAAGCTTTCTTT
TRBV28	TRBJ2-6	many	NA	CASMRSWGGNSGANVLTF	TGTGCCAGCATGCGATCTTGGGGTGGAAACTCTGGGGCCAACGTCCTGACTTTC
TRBV20-1	TRBJ2-3	many	NA	CSASLADTQYF	TGCAGTGCTAGCTTGGCAGATACGCAGTATTTT
TRBV5-4	TRBJ2-4	many	TRBD1	CASTSGTGGLAKNIQYF	TGTGCCAGCACCTCCGGGACAGGGGGCTTAGCCAAAAACATTCAGTACTTC
TRBV7-9	TRBJ2-4	many	NA	CASSPSGQGGTIAKNIQYF	TGTGCCAGCAGCCCCTCTGGGCAGGGGGGGACTATAGCCAAAAACATTCAGTACTTC
TRBV6-5	TRBJ2-1	many	TRBD1	CASSLSGTGEGEQFF	TGTGCCAGCAGTCTCTCCGGGACAGGGGAGGGTGAGCAGTTCTTC
TRBV20-1	TRBJ2-7	few	NA	CSARTPSYEQYF	TGCAGTGCTAGGACACCGTCCTACGAGCAGTACTTC
TRBV5-1	TRBJ2-1	many	NA	CASSFPTEYDAQFF	TGCGCCAGCAGCTTTCCGACGGAGTATGATGCGCAGTTCTTC
TRBV7-3	TRBJ1-1	few	TRBD1	CASSRDRGATEAFF	TGTGCCAGCAGTCGGGACAGGGGAGCCACTGAAGCTTTCTTT
TRBV9	TRBJ1-1	many	NA	CASSPRQINTEAFF	TGTGCCAGCAGCCCTCGACAGATTAACACTGAAGCTTTCTTT
TRBV5-1	TRBJ1-1	many	NA	CASSLLANTEAFF	TGCGCCAGCAGCTTGCTCGCGAACACTGAAGCTTTCTTT
TRBV20-1	TRBJ1-4	many	NA	CSAREPRGRRHEKLFF	TGCAGTGCTAGAGAGCCTCGCGGCAGGCGTCATGAAAAACTGTTTTTT
TRBV28	TRBJ1-1	medium-sized	NA	CASSTRNTEAFF	TGTGCCAGCAGTACAAGGAACACTGAAGCTTTCTTT
TRBV20-1	TRBJ2-4	many	NA	CSASRSSGDIQYF	TGCAGTGCTAGTCGCTCTAGTGGCGACATTCAGTACTTC
TRBV28	TRBJ2-7	many	TRBD2	CASSFGLAGVDYEQYF	TGTGCCAGCAGTTTCGGACTAGCGGGAGTTGACTACGAGCAGTACTTC
TRBV7-9	TRBJ2-7	many	NA	CASSPSGAIDEQYF	TGTGCCAGCAGCCCATCGGGAGCCATCGACGAGCAGTACTTC
TRBV6-1	TRBJ1-3	many	TRBD1	CASRTGSSSSGNTIYF	TGTGCCAGCAGGACAGGGTCGTCTTCCTCTGGAAACACCATATATTTT
TRBV20-1	TRBJ2-7	many	TRBD1	CSAVGQGYEQYF	TGCAGTGCTGTCGGACAGGGCTACGAGCAGTACTTC
TRBV7-9	TRBJ2-7	few	NA	CASSSRGYSYEQYF	TGTGCCAGCAGCTCGAGGGGGTACTCCTACGAGCAGTACTTC
TRBV11-2	TRBJ1-6	many	NA	CASSLVVRGDNSPLHF	TGTGCCAGCAGCTTAGTGGTCAGGGGTGATAATTCACCCCTCCACTTT
TRBV29-1	TRBJ2-3	medium-sized	NA	CSGGWGTQYF	TGCAGCGGGGGCTGGGGTACGCAGTATTTT
TRBV12-3/TRBV12-4	TRBJ2-1	many	NA	CASSSRTDSEHNEQFF	TGTGCCAGCAGTTCCCGGACCGACAGCGAACACAATGAGCAGTTCTTC
TRBV7-9	TRBJ2-7	NA	NA	CASSPKNGAYEQYF	TGTGCCAGCAGCCCTAAGAATGGGGCCTACGAGCAGTACTTC
TRBV7-9	TRBJ2-1	many	TRBD2	CASSSGGASYNEQFF	TGTGCCAGCAGCAGCGGGGGGGCCTCCTACAATGAGCAGTTCTTC
TRBV28	TRBJ2-5	many	NA	CASNTGGETQYF	TGTGCCAGCAATACTGGGGGAGAGACCCAGTACTTC
TRBV5-1	TRBJ1-2	many	TRBD1	CASSFERTGGYTF	TGCGCCAGCAGCTTTGAGAGGACAGGAGGTTACACCTTC
TRBV19	TRBJ1-6	many	TRBD1	CASSSFGTDYNSPLHF	TGTGCCAGTAGTAGCTTCGGGACAGATTATAATTCACCCCTCCACTTT
TRBV2	TRBJ1-1	many	NA	CASSDAQVSTEAFF	TGTGCCAGCAGTGACGCGCAAGTTAGCACTGAAGCTTTCTTT
TRBV5-5	TRBJ2-5	medium-sized	NA	CASSRDTQETQYF	TGTGCCAGCAGCCGTGACACACAAGAGACCCAGTACTTC